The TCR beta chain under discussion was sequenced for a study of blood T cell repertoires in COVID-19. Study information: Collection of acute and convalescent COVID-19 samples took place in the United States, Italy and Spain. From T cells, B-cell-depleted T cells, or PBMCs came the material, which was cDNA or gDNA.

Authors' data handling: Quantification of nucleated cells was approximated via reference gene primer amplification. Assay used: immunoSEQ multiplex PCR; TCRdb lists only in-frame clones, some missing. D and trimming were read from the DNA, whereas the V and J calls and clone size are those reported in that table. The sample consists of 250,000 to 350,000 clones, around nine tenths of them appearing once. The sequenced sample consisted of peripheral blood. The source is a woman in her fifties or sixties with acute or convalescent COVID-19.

This CDR3 is CASKRLQGSYEQYF. Written as DNA, the CDR3 is TGTGCCAGCAAGCGACTGCAGGGTTCCTACGAGCAGTACTTC. The V call is TRBV27, the J call TRBJ2-7, with D possibly being TRBD1 (5 bases). Per germline, CDR1 MNHEY and CDR2 SMNVEV (reference sequence). The V end lost 7 bases, the J end lost 1 base, and 14 bases lay between the germline ends. The CDR3 has 14 residues.